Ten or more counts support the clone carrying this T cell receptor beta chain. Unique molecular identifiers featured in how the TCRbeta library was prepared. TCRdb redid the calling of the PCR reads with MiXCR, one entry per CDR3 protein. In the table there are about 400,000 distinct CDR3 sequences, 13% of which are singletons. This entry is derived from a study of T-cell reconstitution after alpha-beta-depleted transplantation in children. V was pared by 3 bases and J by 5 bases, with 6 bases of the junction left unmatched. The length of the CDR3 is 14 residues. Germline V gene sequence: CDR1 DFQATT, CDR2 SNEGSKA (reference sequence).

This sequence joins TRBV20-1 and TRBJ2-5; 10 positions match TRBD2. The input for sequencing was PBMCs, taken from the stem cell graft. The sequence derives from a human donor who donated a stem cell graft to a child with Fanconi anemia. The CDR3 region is CSASLGLARETQYF. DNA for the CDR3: TGCAGTGCTAGCCTGGGACTAGCGAGGGAGACCCAGTACTTC.